The rows below give T cell receptor beta chains drawn from one sample of a study of T cells expressing NK-cell markers. TCRdb re-called the 5' RACE reads; one entry per CDR3 protein, DNA not given. This sample's table has a few hundred thousand distinct CDR3 sequences. The specimen sequenced was blood T cells: a sorted CD56 or NKG2C T cell subset, CD4+ or CD8+ T cells, or bulk PBMC T cells (not recorded which). Receptor source: a man aged 18-70 years in good health. Each CDR3 is given with its conserved first and last residue. Each record gives: J gene, V gene, CDR3 protein.

j_call: TRBJ1-2; v_call: TRBV18; cdr3_aa: CASSPTPGVDGYTF
j_call: TRBJ1-3; v_call: TRBV20-1; cdr3_aa: CSASVGLRNTIYF
j_call: TRBJ1-1; v_call: TRBV5-1; cdr3_aa: CASSSRGLSNTEAFF
j_call: TRBJ2-5; v_call: TRBV4-2; cdr3_aa: CASSGAGSTMTQYF
j_call: TRBJ1-1; v_call: TRBV28; cdr3_aa: CASSLRTMNTEAFF
j_call: TRBJ1-1; v_call: TRBV20-1; cdr3_aa: CSARSPTGTMNTEAFF
j_call: TRBJ1-6; v_call: TRBV12-3/TRBV12-4; cdr3_aa: CASTGGQGDNSPLHF
j_call: TRBJ1-1; v_call: TRBV6-1; cdr3_aa: CASSERDRESMNTEAFF
j_call: TRBJ2-3; v_call: TRBV30; cdr3_aa: CAWSVSAGFTDTQYF
j_call: TRBJ2-5; v_call: TRBV11-2; cdr3_aa: CASTPRGSGARETQYF
j_call: TRBJ1-6; v_call: TRBV6-5; cdr3_aa: CASSYSGTGANSPLHF
j_call: TRBJ2-3; v_call: TRBV7-2; cdr3_aa: CASSRPSRRDTQYF
j_call: TRBJ1-4; v_call: TRBV5-1; cdr3_aa: CASSAGQNNEKLFF
j_call: TRBJ2-5; v_call: TRBV7-6; cdr3_aa: CASSKGALAGVETQYF
j_call: TRBJ2-3; v_call: TRBV5-1; cdr3_aa: CASRDRVLPTDTQYF
j_call: TRBJ2-1; v_call: TRBV30; cdr3_aa: CAWTRGLLGGEQFF
j_call: TRBJ2-5; v_call: TRBV11-2; cdr3_aa: CASSSRTSFPETQYF
j_call: TRBJ2-4; v_call: TRBV2; cdr3_aa: CASSELQGKNIQYF
j_call: TRBJ2-1; v_call: TRBV27; cdr3_aa: CASSLRLAGGPHNEQFF
j_call: TRBJ2-5; v_call: TRBV7-8; cdr3_aa: CASSLGPTGSGQETQYF
j_call: TRBJ1-5; v_call: TRBV5-5; cdr3_aa: CASSPGRPSNQPQHF
j_call: TRBJ1-6; v_call: TRBV6-5; cdr3_aa: CASSYSPGRSPLHF
j_call: TRBJ1-3; v_call: TRBV20-1; cdr3_aa: CSATPGAGGNTIYF
j_call: TRBJ1-1; v_call: TRBV5-6; cdr3_aa: CASSSQGLRTEAFF
j_call: TRBJ2-5; v_call: TRBV7-9; cdr3_aa: CASSSRSTGLQETQYF
j_call: TRBJ2-7; v_call: TRBV11-2; cdr3_aa: CASSSLAGAAYEQYF
j_call: TRBJ1-2; v_call: TRBV6-1; cdr3_aa: CASSPSGIYGYTF
j_call: TRBJ2-3; v_call: TRBV12-3/TRBV12-4; cdr3_aa: CASSPRQGRADTQYF
j_call: TRBJ2-2; v_call: TRBV3-1; cdr3_aa: CASSQGWGGELFF
j_call: TRBJ2-1; v_call: TRBV20-1; cdr3_aa: CSASLAGGPRIYNEQFF
j_call: TRBJ1-3; v_call: TRBV7-6; cdr3_aa: CASRRQTGNTIYF
j_call: TRBJ2-5; v_call: TRBV5-1; cdr3_aa: CASSSPGQGGKETQYF
j_call: TRBJ1-2; v_call: TRBV5-1; cdr3_aa: CASSLGDLANYGYTF
j_call: TRBJ2-5; v_call: TRBV9; cdr3_aa: CASSSRDRGGETQYF
j_call: TRBJ2-6; v_call: TRBV7-8; cdr3_aa: CASSRDRIGSGANVLTF
j_call: TRBJ2-1; v_call: TRBV12-5; cdr3_aa: CASGLDPGGAALNEQFF
j_call: TRBJ1-2; v_call: TRBV19; cdr3_aa: CASQYRVPNYGYTF
j_call: TRBJ2-5; v_call: TRBV30; cdr3_aa: CAWSPGLAGGPRETQYF
j_call: TRBJ2-7; v_call: TRBV28; cdr3_aa: CASSPRRVQRASYEQYF
j_call: TRBJ1-5; v_call: TRBV20-1; cdr3_aa: CSARDLADQSGPQHF
j_call: TRBJ2-3; v_call: TRBV14; cdr3_aa: CASSPATRRQTADTQYF
j_call: TRBJ1-1; v_call: TRBV6-1; cdr3_aa: CASSPLPGGNTEAFF
j_call: TRBJ2-1; v_call: TRBV6-6; cdr3_aa: CAAAAYNEQFF
j_call: TRBJ2-3; v_call: TRBV5-1; cdr3_aa: CASSFGGRLGTISRDTQYF